Following are 17 T cell receptor beta chains from one sample sequenced in a study of T cell responses to AZD1222 COVID-19 vaccine (dated by TCRdb to about 2021). The library came from the immunoSEQ multiplex PCR assay. Entries here come from immuneACCESS through TCRdb and include only in-frame sequences with V and J called. Some clones fail to appear in such tables; in the studies checked, an unresolved V gene covers under half of the shortfall, and the cause of the remainder is unknown. The sample includes more than 150,000 clones, with around 89% observed a single time. Of the sample, 6.1% falls within the top ten clones. In the paper's terms, the time point label means: baseline before first vaccination. The sample here was peripheral blood, taken on day 0 of AZD1222 vaccination. The receptors here all came from an adult in good health.

The rearrangement joins TRBV6-6 to TRBJ1-2; D uncertain. V gave up 7 bases and J gave up 5 bases, with 20 bases separating them. The germline CDR1 and CDR2 sequences are MNHNY and SVGAGI (reference sequence). The CDR3 contains 15 residues. CDR3 in amino acids: CASTRGQTDSYGYTF. The CDR3 region has the DNA TGTGCCAGCACCCGAGGGCAGACCGACTCATATGGCTACACCTTC.

A single count supports this clone. The chain couples TRBV7-2 to TRBJ1-1; no clear D. Trimming pared 1 base from V and 4 bases from J, leaving 13 bases between. Germline assignment: CDR1 SGHTA and CDR2 FQGNSA. The CDR3 extends over 15 amino acids. CDR3 nucleotides: TGTGCCAGCAGCTTAGGAGCCGGGATTGGCACTGAAGCTTTCTTT. Translation: CASSLGAGIGTEAFF. Full variable domain (missing parts from reference TRBV7-2 and TRBJ1-1): GAGVSQSPSNKVTEKGKDVELRCDPISGHTALYWYRQSLGQGLEFLIYFQGNSAPDKSGLPSDRFSAERTGGSVSTLTIQRTQQEDSAVYLCASSLGAGIGTEAFFGQGTRLTVV.

The genes are TRBV5-1 and TRBJ2-3; 11 bases are a match to TRBD2. V gave up 0 bases and J gave up 4 bases; unmatched junction bases: 1. CDR3 size: 15 residues. Germline CDR1 is SGHRS and CDR2 is YFSETQ. CDR3 protein: CASSLGLAGSDTQYF. CDR3 in DNA: TGCGCCAGCAGCTTGGGACTAGCGGGATCAGATACGCAGTATTTT.

In regard to this clone: The sample holds other DNA sequences that translate to the same CDR3. The V and J genes are TRBV28 and TRBJ1-2; 7 bases are shared with TRBD1. V lost 6 bases and J lost 3; bases outside the gene matches: 4. This CDR3 contains 13 residues. Per germline, CDR1 MDHEN and CDR2 SYDVKM. The CDR3: CASSLDRDYGYTF. The CDR3 DNA follows: TGTGCCAGCAGCCTTGACAGGGACTATGGCTACACCTTC.

The chain uses TRBV5-1 and TRBJ1-5, with D possibly TRBD1 on 5 matching bases. This CDR3 has 15 amino acids. V gave up 4 bases and J gave up 3 bases, with 14 bases separating them. Looked up from germline, CDR1 is SGHRS and CDR2 is YFSETQ. The CDR3 DNA sequence: TGCGCCAGCAGCATGCAGGGCGGCGCCAATCAGCCCCAGCATTTT. Translation: CASSMQGGANQPQHF. Full variable domain (outside the CDR3, taken from reference TRBV5-1 and TRBJ1-5): KAGVTQTPRYLIKTRGQQVTLSCSPISGHRSVSWYQQTPGQGLQFLFEYFSETQRNKGNFPGRFSGRQFSNSRSEMNVSTLELGDSALYLCASSMQGGANQPQHFGDGTRLSIL.

In its sample, this clone was seen once. The chain recombines TRBV29-1 with TRBJ2-3; 7 bases are a match to TRBD1. Germline V lookup: CDR1 SQVTM, CDR2 ANQGSEA. Germline trimming cut 6 bases from V and 4 bases from J; bases unmatched to any gene: 10. The length of the CDR3 is 14 residues. For the CDR3, the DNA is TGCAGCGTAGGATTGACAGGGAAGGCAGATACGCAGTATTTT. Its protein product is CSVGLTGKADTQYF.

CDR3 in amino acids: CASSPRDSSSYEQYF. CDR3 nucleotides: TGTGCCAGCAGCCCCCGGGACTCGAGCTCCTACGAGCAGTACTTC. The V and J genes are TRBV7-3 and TRBJ2-7, with D possibly being TRBD2 (6 bases). This CDR3 is 15 amino acids long. CDR1 is SGHTA and CDR2 is FQGTGA in the germline V gene. Trimming cost V 5 bases and J 0 bases, with 14 bases left between them.

J is TRBJ2-7 and V is TRBV2, with TRBD1 matching over 7 bases. Germline assignment: CDR1 SNHLY and CDR2 FYNNEI. The CDR3 is 12 amino acids. Germline trimming cut 4 bases from V and 9 bases from J; bases unmatched to any gene: 6. The CDR3 DNA reads as TGTGCCAGCAGTGGATCAGGGGGAAGGCAGTACTTC. Translating it yields CASSGSGGRQYF.

The rearrangement links TRBV5-4 to TRBJ2-2, with 7 bases matching TRBD1. With 2 bases clipped from V and 6 bases from J, the junction kept 7 bases outside the gene matches. The CDR3 is 15 amino acids. Germline V CDR1 and CDR2: SGHNT, YYREEE (reference sequence). CDR3: CASSFDRVTAGELFF. The CDR3 nucleotides read TGTGCCAGCAGCTTCGACAGGGTAACGGCCGGGGAGCTGTTTTTT. The full variable domain, with the rest looked up from reference TRBV5-4 and TRBJ2-2, is ETGVTQSPTHLIKTRGQQVTLRCSSQSGHNTVSWYQQALGQGPQFIFQYYREEENGRGNFPPRFSGLQFPNYSSELNVNALELDDSALYLCASSFDRVTAGELFFGEGSRLTVL.

The chain joins TRBV7-9 to TRBJ1-6; the match to TRBD1 covers 7 bases. This CDR3 contains 13 residues. V lost 2 bases to trimming and J lost 10 bases; unmatched junction nucleotides: 2. CDR1 and CDR2 (germline): SEHNR, FQNEAQ (reference sequence). The CDR3 DNA follows: TGTGCCAGCAGCTTACAGGGGGAATCACCCCTCCACTTT. It specifies CASSLQGESPLHF.

A word on this clone: One end of the junction varies from germline; a read error may be responsible. V is TRBV19 and J is TRBJ1-5; TRBD1 is a possible D gene (5 bases). The CDR3 runs to 11 residues. The germline V gene encodes CDR1 LNHDA and CDR2 SQIVND (reference sequence). CDR3 coding DNA: TGTGCCAGTAGTACGGGGCCCCTGAGGTCATTT. Protein sequence: CASSTGPLRSF.

The chain uses TRBV6-5 and TRBJ1-6; no clear D. CDR3 length equals 14 residues. CDR1 and CDR2 (germline): MNHEY, SVGAGI. The V gene lost 0 bases and the J gene lost 10 bases, with 10 bases spanning the gap. The chain's CDR3 is CASSYSIGRSPLHF. The CDR3 nucleotides are TGTGCCAGCAGTTACTCGATAGGGCGGTCACCCCTCCACTTT.

The rearrangement uses TRBV9 and TRBJ1-6, with D perhaps matching TRBD1 (5 bases). The CDR3 spans 16 residues. The germline V gene has CDR1 SGDLS and CDR2 YYNGEE. V lost 3 bases and J lost 8, with 18 bases in between. CDR3 bases: TGTGCCAGCAGCGCCCGGGACGGCCTCGGGGATTCACCCCTCCACTTT. It is translated as CASSARDGLGDSPLHF.

This clone occurred once. The V gene is TRBV28, the J gene TRBJ1-4; possibly TRBD1 for D (5 bases). V was cut by 1 base and J by 5 bases, with 11 bases left in between. CDR1 is MDHEN, CDR2 SYDVKM, per germline. This CDR3 spans 15 amino acids. CDR3 in amino acids: CASSLSGTGNEKLFF. The CDR3 DNA reads as TGTGCCAGCAGTTTATCAGGGACGGGGAATGAAAAACTGTTTTTT.

The genes are TRBV28 and TRBJ2-7, with 7 bases fitting TRBD2. The CDR3 spans 14 residues. In germline, CDR1 is MDHEN, CDR2 SYDVKM. The J segment lost 3 bases and the V segment lost 4 bases, leaving 6 bases of the junction unmatched. CDR3 DNA: TGTGCCAGCAGTTCACCCGGGACTAACTACGAGCAGTACTTC. This codes for CASSSPGTNYEQYF.

The gene calls are TRBV5-1 and TRBJ2-3; 7 nucleotides align to TRBD1. The CDR3 contains 17 residues. Germline V gene data show CDR1 as SGHRS and CDR2 as YFSETQ. V lost 1 base, J lost 3 bases, and 11 bases stayed unmatched. In nucleotides, the CDR3 is TGCGCCAGCAGCTTGATGCCGGGCAGGGGGTTAACAGATACGCAGTATTTT. Amino acid sequence: CASSLMPGRGLTDTQYF.

This sequence joins TRBV4-1 and TRBJ1-5; 9 nucleotides line up with TRBD1. The germline gives CDR1 MGHRA, CDR2 YSYEKL. The CDR3 extends over 16 amino acids. The junction had 8 bases not matched to a gene; V was cut back by 4 bases and J by 4 bases. CDR3 amino acids: CASSREGQGGNQPQHF. The DNA of the CDR3 is TGCGCCAGCAGCCGAGAGGGACAGGGAGGGAATCAGCCCCAGCATTTT.